This T cell receptor beta chain was recovered during a study of regulatory T cells in long-lasting Graves disease. Study-wide context: Graves' patients, diagnosed recently, had received antithyroid drugs under 3 months.

TCR beta libraries were built with iRepertoire HTBI primers and Arm-PCR of CDR3 regions. TCRdb re-analysed the multiplex PCR reads in MiXCR, keeping a single row per CDR3 protein. The sample records 350,000 to 550,000 distinct CDR3 sequences, 15% to 20% being singletons. Time point of the sample: newly diagnosed GD, antithyroid drugs for less than 3 months. There was RNA extracted from PBMCs, and the TCR library was made from it. The CDR3 runs 14 residues. V lost 1 base and J 3 bases, leaving 9 bases between the germline ends. Germline CDR1 KGHSH, CDR2 LQKENI. Study-wide results and limits: Peripheral blood was the sole material, not thyroid tissue.

This clonotype was found many times. Its antigen is not known. This sample also appeared in a second study, on T cells in Graves' hyperthyroidism and ophthalmopathy.

The source material was peripheral blood mononuclear cells (PBMCs), sampled at new diagnosis, from a patient treated with antithyroid drugs. The V and J genes are TRBV18 and TRBJ1-1; weak D call: TRBD1 (5 bases). This clonotype was obtained from a young woman with Graves disease. The CDR3: CASSPRGKDTEAFF. The CDR3 DNA follows: TGTGCCAGCTCACCACGGGGGAAGGACACTGAAGCTTTCTTT.